This T cell receptor (beta chain) was found in a study of STAT3 mutations in large granular lymphocyte leukemia. Turning to the study itself: Canonical activating STAT3 mutations were detected in roughly half of the longitudinally sequenced T-LGLL patients. Immunosuppressive therapy was given to more than half of T-LGLL patients. Findings and limits, study-wide: Every T-LGLL patient had at least one immunodominant TCRbeta clonotype.

The germline V gene has CDR1 SEHNR and CDR2 FQNEAQ (reference sequence). The CDR3 is made up of 11 amino acids. V dropped 1 base and J dropped 7 bases, with 4 bases sitting between them. Some 41,000 productive templates were obtained per sample on average. Using immunoSEQ multiplex PCR, the repertoire was profiled, and TCRdb retains in-frame clones only, with some absent. The sample holds over 30,000 clones, approximately 90% seen once. On this clone: The target antigen is unknown.

This clonotype originated in a human donor with T large granular lymphocyte leukemia. Some clones in this sample may be carry-over from other donors' samples. V usage is TRBV7-9 and J usage is TRBJ1-2; unclear D gene. The sequenced material came from PBMCs. CDR3 coding DNA: TGTGCCAGCAGCTTAGACCCTGGCTACACCTTC. This sequence encodes CASSLDPGYTF. Based on the CDR3 plus reference TRBV7-9 and TRBJ1-2, the full variable domain is DTGVSQNPRHKITKRGQNVTFRCDPISEHNRLYWYRQTLGQGPEFLTYFQNEAQLEKSRLLSDRFSAERPKGSFSTLEIQRTEQGDSAMYLCASSLDPGYTFGSGTRLTVV.